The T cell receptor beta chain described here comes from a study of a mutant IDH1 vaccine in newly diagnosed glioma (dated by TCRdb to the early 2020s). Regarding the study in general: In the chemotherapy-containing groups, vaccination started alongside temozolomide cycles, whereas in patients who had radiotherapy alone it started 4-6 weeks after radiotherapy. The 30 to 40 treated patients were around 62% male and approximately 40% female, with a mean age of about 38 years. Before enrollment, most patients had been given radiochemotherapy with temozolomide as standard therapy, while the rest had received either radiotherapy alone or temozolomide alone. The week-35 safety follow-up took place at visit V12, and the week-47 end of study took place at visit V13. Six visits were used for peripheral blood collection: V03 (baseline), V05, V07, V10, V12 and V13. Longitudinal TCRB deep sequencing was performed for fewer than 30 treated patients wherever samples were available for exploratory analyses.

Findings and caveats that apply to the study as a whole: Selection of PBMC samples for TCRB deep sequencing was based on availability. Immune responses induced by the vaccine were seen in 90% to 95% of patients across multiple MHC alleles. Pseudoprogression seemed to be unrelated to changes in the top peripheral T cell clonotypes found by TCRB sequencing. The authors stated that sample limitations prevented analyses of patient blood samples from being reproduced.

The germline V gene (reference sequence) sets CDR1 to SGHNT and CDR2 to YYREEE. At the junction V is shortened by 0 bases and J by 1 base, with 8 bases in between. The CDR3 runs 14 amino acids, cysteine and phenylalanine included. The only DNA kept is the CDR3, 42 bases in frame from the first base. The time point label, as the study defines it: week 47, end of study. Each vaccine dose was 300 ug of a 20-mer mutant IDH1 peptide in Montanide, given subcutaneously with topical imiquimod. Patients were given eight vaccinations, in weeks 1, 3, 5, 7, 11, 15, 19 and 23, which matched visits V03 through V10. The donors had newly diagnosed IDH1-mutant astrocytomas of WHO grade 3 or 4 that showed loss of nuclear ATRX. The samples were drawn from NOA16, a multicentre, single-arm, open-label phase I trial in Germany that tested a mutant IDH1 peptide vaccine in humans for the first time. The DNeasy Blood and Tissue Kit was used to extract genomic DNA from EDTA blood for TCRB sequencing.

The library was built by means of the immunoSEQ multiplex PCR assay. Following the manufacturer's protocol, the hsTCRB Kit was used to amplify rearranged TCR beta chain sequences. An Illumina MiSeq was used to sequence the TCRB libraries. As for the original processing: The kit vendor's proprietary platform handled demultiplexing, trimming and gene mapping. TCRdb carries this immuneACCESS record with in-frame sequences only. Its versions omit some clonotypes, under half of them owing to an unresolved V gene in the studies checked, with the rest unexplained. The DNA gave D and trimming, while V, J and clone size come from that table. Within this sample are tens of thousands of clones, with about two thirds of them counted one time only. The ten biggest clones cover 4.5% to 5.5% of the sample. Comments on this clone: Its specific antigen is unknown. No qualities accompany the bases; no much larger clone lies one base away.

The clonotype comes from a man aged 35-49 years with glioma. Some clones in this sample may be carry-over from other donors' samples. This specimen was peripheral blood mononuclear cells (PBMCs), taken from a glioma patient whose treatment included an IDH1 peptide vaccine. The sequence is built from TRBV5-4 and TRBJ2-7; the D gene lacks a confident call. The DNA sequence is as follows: TGTGCCAGCAGCTTGGTTAGTAGATCCTACGAGCAGTACTTC. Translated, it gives CASSLVSRSYEQYF. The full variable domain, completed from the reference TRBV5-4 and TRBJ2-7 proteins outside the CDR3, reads ETGVTQSPTHLIKTRGQQVTLRCSSQSGHNTVSWYQQALGQGPQFIFQYYREEENGRGNFPPRFSGLQFPNYSSELNVNALELDDSALYLCASSLVSRSYEQYFGPGTRLTVT.